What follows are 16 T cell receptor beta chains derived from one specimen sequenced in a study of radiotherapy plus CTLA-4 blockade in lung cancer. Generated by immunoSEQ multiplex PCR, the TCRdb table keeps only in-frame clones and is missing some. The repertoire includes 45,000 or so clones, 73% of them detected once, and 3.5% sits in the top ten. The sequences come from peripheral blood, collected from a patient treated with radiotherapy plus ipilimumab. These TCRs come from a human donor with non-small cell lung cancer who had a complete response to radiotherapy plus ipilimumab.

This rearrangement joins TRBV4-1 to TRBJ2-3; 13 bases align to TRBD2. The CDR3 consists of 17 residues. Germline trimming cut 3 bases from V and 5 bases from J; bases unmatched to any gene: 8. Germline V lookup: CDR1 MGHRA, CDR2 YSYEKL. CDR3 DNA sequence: TGCGCCAGCAGCCAGGACGGGACTAGCGGGATCAGAGATACGCAGTATTTT. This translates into CASSQDGTSGIRDTQYF.

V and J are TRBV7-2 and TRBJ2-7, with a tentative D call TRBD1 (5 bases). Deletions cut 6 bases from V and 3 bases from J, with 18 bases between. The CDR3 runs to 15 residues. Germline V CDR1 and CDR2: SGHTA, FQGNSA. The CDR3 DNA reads TGTGCCAGCAGTTCTCAGCCGGACACCGTCTACGAGCAGTACTTC. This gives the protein CASSSQPDTVYEQYF.

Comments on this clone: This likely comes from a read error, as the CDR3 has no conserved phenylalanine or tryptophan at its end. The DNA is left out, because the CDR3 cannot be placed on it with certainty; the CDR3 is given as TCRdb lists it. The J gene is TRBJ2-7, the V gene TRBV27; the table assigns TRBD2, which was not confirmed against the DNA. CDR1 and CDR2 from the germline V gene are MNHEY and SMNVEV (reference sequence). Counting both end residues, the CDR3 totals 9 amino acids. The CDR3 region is CASSFPGEI.

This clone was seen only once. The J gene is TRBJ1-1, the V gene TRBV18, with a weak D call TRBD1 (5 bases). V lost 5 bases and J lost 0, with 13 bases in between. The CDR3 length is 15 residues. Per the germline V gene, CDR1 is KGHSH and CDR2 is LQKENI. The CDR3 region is CASSSLQGVNTEAFF. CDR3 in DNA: TGTGCCAGCTCATCTCTCCAGGGCGTGAACACTGAAGCTTTCTTT.

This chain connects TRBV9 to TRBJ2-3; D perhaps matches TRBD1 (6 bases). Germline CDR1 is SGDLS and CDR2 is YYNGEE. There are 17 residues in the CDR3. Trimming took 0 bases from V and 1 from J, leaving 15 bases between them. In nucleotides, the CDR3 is TGTGCCAGCAGCGTAGGGACAGACCCTGGGGGCACAGATACGCAGTATTTT. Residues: CASSVGTDPGGTDTQYF.

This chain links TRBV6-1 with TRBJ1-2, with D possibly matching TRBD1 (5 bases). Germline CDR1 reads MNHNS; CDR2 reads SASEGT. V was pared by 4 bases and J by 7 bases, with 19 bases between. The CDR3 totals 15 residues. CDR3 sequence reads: CASSVLGTGETGYTF. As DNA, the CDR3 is TGTGCCAGCAGTGTTTTGGGTACAGGAGAGACTGGCTACACCTTC.

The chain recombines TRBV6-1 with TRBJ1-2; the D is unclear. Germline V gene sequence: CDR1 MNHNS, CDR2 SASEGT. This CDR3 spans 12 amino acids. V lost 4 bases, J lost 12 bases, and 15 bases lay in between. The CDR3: CASSVGERVDTF. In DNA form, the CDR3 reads TGTGCCAGCAGTGTAGGAGAGAGGGTAGACACCTTC.

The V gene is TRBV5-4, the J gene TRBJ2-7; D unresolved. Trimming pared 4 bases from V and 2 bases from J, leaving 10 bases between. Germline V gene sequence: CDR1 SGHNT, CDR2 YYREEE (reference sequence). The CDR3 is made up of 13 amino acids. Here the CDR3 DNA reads TGTGCCAGCAGCCATCTCCTAGCCTACGAGCAGTACTTC. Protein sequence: CASSHLLAYEQYF.

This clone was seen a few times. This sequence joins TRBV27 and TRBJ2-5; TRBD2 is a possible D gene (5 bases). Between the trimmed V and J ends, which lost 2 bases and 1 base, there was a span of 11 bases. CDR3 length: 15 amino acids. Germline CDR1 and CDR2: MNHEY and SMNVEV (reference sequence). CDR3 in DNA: TGTGCCAGCAGTTTAGGAGGTCTCGGCCAAGAGACCCAGTACTTC. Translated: CASSLGGLGQETQYF.

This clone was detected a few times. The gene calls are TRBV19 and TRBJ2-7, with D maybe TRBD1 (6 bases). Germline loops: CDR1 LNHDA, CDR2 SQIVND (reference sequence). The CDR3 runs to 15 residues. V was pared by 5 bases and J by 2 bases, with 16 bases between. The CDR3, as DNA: TGTGCCAGTAGTGGGGGCCAGAGATTAGCCTACGAGCAGTACTTC. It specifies CASSGGQRLAYEQYF. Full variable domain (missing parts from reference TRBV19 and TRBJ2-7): DGGITQSPKYLFRKEGQNVTLSCEQNLNHDAMYWYRQDPGQGLRLIYYSQIVNDFQKGDIAEGYSVSREKKESFPLTVTSAQKNPTAFYLCASSGGQRLAYEQYFGPGTRLTVT.

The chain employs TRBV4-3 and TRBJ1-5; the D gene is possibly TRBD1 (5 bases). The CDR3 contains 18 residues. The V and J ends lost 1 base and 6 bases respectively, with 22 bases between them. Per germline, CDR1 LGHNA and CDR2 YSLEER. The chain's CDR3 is CASSQGFPGGAGGQPQHF. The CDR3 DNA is TGCGCCAGCAGCCAAGGTTTCCCGGGAGGGGCAGGAGGTCAGCCCCAGCATTTT.

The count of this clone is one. CDR3 sequence: CASSLVGTTRGYNEQFF. The CDR3 DNA follows: TGTGCCAGCAGTCTCGTCGGGACTACGAGGGGCTACAATGAGCAGTTCTTC. The V and J genes are TRBV27 and TRBJ2-1, with 7 positions matching TRBD2. The CDR3 is 17 residues long. J was trimmed by 3 bases and V by 5 bases; bases with no gene match: 13. Germline V CDR1 and CDR2: MNHEY, SMNVEV (reference sequence).

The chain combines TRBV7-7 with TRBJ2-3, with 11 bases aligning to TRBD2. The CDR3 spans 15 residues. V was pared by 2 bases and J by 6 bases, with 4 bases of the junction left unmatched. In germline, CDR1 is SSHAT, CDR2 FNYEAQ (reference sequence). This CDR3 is CASSLTGTSGDTQYF. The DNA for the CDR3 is TGTGCCAGCAGCTTAACGGGGACTAGCGGTGATACGCAGTATTTT.

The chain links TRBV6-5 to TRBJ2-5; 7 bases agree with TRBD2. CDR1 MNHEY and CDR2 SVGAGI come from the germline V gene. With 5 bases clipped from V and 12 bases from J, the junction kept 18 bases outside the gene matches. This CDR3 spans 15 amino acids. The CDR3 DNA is TGTGCCAGCAGTGGCCCGACTAGCCTTACGCCTATGGAGTACTTC. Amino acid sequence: CASSGPTSLTPMEYF.

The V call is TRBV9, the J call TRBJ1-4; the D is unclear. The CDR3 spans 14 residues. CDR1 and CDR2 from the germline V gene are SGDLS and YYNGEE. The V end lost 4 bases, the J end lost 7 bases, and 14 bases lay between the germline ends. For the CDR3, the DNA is TGTGCCAGCAGCCCCCGTTCGGGAGGTGAAAAACTGTTTTTT. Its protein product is CASSPRSGGEKLFF.

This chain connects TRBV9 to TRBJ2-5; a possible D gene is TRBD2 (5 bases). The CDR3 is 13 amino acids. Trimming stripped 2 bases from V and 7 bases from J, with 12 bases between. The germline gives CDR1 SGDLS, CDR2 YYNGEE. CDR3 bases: TGTGCCAGCAGCGTCGGACCGGCGGGGACCCAGTACTTC. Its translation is CASSVGPAGTQYF. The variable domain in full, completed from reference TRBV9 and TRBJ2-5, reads DSGVTQTPKHLITATGQRVTLRCSPRSGDLSVYWYQQSLDQGLQFLIQYYNGEERAKGNILERFSAQQFPDLHSELNLSSLELGDSALYFCASSVGPAGTQYFGPGTRLLVL.